The clone carrying this TCR beta chain occurred a few times. PCR amplification relied on 60 Vbeta primers (plus 13 Jbeta primers). The data were produced by immunoSEQ multiplex PCR, yet TCRdb's version contains in-frame clones alone and is incomplete. Counted here are some 110,000 clones, 75% to 90% occurring once; the ten biggest clones make up 6.5% to 8.5%. This entry is derived from a study of cytomegalovirus exposure and HLA in healthy donors. The CDR3 totals 15 residues. Per the germline V gene, CDR1 is WNHNN and CDR2 is SYGVQD (reference sequence). V trimming: 1 base; J trimming: 12 bases; junction bases outside the gene matches: 12.

This chain joins TRBV10-1 and TRBJ2-1; 7 nucleotides align to TRBD1. This clonotype was sampled from a man under 40 in good health and CMV-seropositive. The sequenced sample was PBMCs. The CDR3 here is CASSELVRDPGGQFF. The CDR3 DNA reads as TGCGCCAGCAGTGAGTTGGTCAGGGACCCAGGGGGGCAGTTCTTC.